This T cell receptor (beta chain) was obtained from a study of blood T cell repertoires in COVID-19 (dated by TCRdb to the early 2020s). As for the study more broadly: The collaborator samples originated in the United States, Italy and Spain and spanned the acute and convalescent phases of COVID-19. The repertoires were released in a freely available public database intended as a resource for research on the immune response to SARS-CoV-2. HLA class I and class II types, where available, came from metadata supplied by the sample provider rather than from assay-based typing. Samples came from the ongoing ImmuneRACE study (first 160 participants) plus 1,254 subjects from 6 global collaborators. Deeply sampled blood TCRbeta repertoires from subjects exposed to, actively infected with, or recovered from COVID-19 were included in the dataset. The prospective study material was composed of cDNA or gDNA derived from T cells, B-cell-depleted T cells, or PBMCs. A de-identified subject ID, COVID-19 status, age in years and sex were almost always included in the sample metadata.

Paper-wide results and their limitations: The quantity of clinical and demographic metadata differed by source and by participant and was supplied without curation.

TCRbeta CDR3 regions were amplified from genomic DNA using the immunoSEQ Assay, a bias-controlled multiplex PCR. The original methods were these. Nucleated cell counts per sample were estimated from amplification of reference gene primers within the assay. To quantify the absolute abundance of each unique TCRbeta CDR3 rearrangement, sequence reads were collapsed and filtered. Productive Simpson clonality was computed per sample as the square root of Simpson's diversity index over productive rearrangements. TCRdb limited this immuneACCESS table to in-frame rearrangements with V and J called. A share of clones is missing; checked studies link under half to unresolved V genes, and the rest is unexplained. V and J calls and clone size are those listed in that table; D and trimming were worked out from the DNA. The sample includes 350,000 to 450,000 clones, with 89% observed a single time. Approximately 1.5% of the sample belongs to the ten largest clones.

Relative to germline, V is missing 4 bases and J is missing 0 bases, with 5 bases of the junction outside any gene match. The germline V gene (reference sequence) yields SGHKS for CDR1 and YYEKEE for CDR2. The CDR3, cysteine through phenylalanine, is 15 amino acids long. Only the CDR3 part of the read is kept: 45 bases, read in frame from the first base. This clone was seen just once. The antigen it recognizes is unknown. Qualities for individual bases were not recorded, and no much larger clone is one base off. One collaborating source in Seattle enrolled patients during active infection and followed them longitudinally through the course of disease. Each collaborating institution followed its own protocols to collect whole blood in K2EDTA tubes. For TCRbeta analysis, collaborators shipped samples in one of three forms: frozen whole blood, isolated PBMCs, or DNA extracted from either of those sample types.

The rearrangement combines TRBV5-5 with TRBJ1-1; 8 nucleotides in the junction match TRBD1. Specimen: peripheral blood. The TCR was taken from a woman between 40 and 50 years old with COVID-19, enrolled during active disease. The DNA reads as follows: TGTGCCAGCAGCCCCCAGGGGGCAATGAACACTGAAGCTTTCTTT. It translates to CASSPQGAMNTEAFF.